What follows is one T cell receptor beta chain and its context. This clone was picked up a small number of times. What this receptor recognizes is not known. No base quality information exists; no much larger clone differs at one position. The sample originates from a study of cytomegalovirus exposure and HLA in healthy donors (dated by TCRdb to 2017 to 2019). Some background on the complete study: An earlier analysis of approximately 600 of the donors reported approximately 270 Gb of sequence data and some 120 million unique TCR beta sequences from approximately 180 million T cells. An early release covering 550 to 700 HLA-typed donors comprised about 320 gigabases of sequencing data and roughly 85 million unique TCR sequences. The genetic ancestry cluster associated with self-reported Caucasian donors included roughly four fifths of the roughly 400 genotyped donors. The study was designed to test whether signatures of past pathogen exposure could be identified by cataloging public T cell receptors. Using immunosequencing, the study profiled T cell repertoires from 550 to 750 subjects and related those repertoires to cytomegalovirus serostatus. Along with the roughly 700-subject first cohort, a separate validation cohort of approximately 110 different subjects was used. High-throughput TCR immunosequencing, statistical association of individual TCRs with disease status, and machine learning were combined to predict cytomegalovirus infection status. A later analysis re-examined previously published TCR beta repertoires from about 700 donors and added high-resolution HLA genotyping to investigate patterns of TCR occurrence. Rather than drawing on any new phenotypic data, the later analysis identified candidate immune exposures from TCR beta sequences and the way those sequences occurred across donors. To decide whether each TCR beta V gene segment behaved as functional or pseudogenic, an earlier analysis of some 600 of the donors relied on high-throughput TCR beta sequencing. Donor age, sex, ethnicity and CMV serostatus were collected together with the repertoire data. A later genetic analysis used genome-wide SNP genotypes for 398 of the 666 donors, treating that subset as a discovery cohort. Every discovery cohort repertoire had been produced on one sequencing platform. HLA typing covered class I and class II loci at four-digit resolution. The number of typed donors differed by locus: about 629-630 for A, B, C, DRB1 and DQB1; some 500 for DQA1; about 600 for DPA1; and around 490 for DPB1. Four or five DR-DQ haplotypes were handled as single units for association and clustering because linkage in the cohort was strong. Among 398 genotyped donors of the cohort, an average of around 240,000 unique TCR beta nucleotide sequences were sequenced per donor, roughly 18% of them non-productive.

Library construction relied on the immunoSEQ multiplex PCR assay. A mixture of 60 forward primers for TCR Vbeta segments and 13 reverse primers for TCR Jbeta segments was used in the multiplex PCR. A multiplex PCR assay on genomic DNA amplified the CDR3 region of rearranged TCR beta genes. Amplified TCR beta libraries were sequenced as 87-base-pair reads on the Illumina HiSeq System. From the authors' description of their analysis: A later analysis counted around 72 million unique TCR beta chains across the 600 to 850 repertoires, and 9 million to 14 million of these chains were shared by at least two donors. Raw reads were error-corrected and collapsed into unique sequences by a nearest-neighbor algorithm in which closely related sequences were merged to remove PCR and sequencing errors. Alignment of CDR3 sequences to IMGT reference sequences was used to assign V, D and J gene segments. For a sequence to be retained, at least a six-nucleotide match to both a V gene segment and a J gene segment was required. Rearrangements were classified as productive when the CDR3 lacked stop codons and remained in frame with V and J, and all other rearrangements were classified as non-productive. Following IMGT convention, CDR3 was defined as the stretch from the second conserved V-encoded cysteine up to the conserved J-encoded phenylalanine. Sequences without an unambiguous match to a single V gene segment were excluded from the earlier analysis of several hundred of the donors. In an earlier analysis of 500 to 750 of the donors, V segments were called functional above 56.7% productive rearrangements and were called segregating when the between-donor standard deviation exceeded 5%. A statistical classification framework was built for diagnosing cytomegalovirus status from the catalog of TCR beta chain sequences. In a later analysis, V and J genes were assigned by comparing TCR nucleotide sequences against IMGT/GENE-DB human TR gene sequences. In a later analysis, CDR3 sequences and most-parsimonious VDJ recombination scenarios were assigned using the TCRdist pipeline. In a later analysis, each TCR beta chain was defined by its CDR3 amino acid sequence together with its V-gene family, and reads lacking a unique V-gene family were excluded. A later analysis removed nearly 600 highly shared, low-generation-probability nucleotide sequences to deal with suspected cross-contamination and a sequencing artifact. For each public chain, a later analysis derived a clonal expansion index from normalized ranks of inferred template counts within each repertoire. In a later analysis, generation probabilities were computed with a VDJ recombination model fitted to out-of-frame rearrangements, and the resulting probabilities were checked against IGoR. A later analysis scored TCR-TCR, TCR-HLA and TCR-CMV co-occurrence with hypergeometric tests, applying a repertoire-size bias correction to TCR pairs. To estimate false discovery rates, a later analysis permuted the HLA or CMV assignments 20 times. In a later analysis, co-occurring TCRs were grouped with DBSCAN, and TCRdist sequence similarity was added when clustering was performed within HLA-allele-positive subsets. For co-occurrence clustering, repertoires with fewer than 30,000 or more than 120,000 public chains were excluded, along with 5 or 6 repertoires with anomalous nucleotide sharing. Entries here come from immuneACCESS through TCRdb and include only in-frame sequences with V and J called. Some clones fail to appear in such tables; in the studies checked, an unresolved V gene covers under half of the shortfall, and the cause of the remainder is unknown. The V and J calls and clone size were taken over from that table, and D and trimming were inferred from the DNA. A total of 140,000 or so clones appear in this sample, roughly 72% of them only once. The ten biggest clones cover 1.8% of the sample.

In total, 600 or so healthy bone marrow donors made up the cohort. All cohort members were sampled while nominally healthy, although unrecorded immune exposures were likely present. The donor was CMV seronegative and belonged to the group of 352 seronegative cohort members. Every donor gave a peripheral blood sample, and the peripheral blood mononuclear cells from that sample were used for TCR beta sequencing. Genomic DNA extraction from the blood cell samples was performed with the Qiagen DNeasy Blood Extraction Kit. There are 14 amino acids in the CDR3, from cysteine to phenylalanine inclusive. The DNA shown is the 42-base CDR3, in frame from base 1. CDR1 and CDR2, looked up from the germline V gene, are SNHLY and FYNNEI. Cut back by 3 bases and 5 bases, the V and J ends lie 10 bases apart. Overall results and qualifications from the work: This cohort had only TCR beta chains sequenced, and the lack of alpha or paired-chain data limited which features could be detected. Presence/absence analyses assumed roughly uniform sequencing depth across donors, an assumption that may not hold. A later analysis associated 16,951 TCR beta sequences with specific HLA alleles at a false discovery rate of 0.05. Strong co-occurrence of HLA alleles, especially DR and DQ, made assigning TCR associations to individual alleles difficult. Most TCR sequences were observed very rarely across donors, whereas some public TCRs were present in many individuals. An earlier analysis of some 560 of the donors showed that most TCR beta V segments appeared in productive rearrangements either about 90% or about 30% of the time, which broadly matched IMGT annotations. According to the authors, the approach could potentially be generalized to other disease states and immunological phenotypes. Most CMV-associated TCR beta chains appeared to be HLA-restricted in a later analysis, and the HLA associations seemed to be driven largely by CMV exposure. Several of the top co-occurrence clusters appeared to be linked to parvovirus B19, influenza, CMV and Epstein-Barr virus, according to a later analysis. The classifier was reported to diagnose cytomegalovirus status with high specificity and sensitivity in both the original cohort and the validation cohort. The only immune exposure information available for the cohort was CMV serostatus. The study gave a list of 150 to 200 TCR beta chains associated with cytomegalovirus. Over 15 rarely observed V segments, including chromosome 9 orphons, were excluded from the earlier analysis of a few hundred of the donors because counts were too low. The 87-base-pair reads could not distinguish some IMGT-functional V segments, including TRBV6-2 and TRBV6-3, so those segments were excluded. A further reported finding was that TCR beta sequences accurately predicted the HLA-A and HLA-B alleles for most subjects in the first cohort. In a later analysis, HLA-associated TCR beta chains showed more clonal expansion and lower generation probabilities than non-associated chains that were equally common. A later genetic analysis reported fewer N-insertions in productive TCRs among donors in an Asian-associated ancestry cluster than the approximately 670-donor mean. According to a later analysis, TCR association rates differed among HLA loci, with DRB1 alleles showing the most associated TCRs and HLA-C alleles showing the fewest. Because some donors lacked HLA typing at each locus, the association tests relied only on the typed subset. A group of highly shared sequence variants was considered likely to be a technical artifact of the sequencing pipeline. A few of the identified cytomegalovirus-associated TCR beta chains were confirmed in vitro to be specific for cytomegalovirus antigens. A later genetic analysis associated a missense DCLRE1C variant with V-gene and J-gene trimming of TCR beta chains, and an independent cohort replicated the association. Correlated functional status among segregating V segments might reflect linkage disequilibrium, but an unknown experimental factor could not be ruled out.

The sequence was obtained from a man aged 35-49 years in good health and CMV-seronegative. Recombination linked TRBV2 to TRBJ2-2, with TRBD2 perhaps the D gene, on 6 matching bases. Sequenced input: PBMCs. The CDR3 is CASSEEGRTGELFF. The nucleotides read TGTGCCAGCAGTGAGGAGGGGAGAACCGGGGAGCTGTTTTTT.